One sample yielded the 25 T cell receptor beta chains listed below, sequenced in a study of low-dose radiotherapy and immunotherapy resistance in tumors. Time point reported: after trial treatment. Treatment here: LDRT plus nivolumab, ipilimumab, low-dose cyclophosphamide and aspirin (RACIN trial). TRAV and TRBV primers primed cDNA for both TCRalpha and TCRbeta. For amplifying TCRs, the PCR ran for around 20 cycles with Phusion, which was used together with a constant-region primer and the adapter on the V primers. TCRdb processed the reads anew with MiXCR; each CDR3 protein has one entry. The sample lists around 60,000 distinct CDR3 sequences; 20% to 25% were seen once. The sequencing here drew on PBMCs, taken after low-dose radiotherapy plus immunotherapy. These receptor sequences come from a male donor with prostate cancer.

This clonotype was counted ten times or more. The gene calls are TRBV24-1 and TRBJ2-1; D perhaps matches TRBD2 (6 bases). The CDR3 spans 15 residues. In germline, CDR1 is KGHDR, CDR2 SFDVKD. Trimming left V 10 bases short and J 0 bases short, with 15 bases between. CDR3 coding DNA: TGTGCCACTGGGGGTTCCGGGAGCTCCTACAATGAGCAGTTCTTC. It yields the protein CATGGSGSSYNEQFF.

This clonotype was counted a single time. V and J are TRBV5-8 and TRBJ2-1, with TRBD2 as a possible D gene (6 bases). Per germline, CDR1 SGHTS and CDR2 YDEGEE. The CDR3 totals 15 residues. V was clipped by 0 bases and J by 4 bases, with 11 bases between them. The CDR3 here is CASSLGVAEYNEQFF. The DNA for the CDR3 is TGTGCCAGCAGCTTGGGGGTAGCGGAATACAATGAGCAGTTCTTC.

This clonotype was picked up many times. The V gene is TRBV10-3, the J gene TRBJ2-7; weak D call: TRBD2 (7 bases). In germline, CDR1 is ENHRY, CDR2 SYGVKD. Trimming stripped 11 bases from V and 4 bases from J, with 12 bases between. The CDR3 extends over 11 amino acids. The CDR3 reads CAVGGRYEQYF. The CDR3 coding sequence is TGTGCCGTCGGGGGGCGGTACGAGCAGTACTTC.

This chain joins TRBV28 and TRBJ1-5, with a tentative D call TRBD1 (6 bases). Germline CDR1 reads MDHEN; CDR2 reads SYDVKM. This CDR3 is 15 amino acids long. Trimming removed 6 bases from V and 2 bases from J, with 14 bases in between. The CDR3 sequence is CASRSRGRGNQPQHF. The CDR3 DNA follows: TGTGCCAGCAGAAGCAGGGGAAGGGGCAATCAGCCCCAGCATTTT.

This clonotype showed up just a few times. This rearrangement joins TRBV2 to TRBJ1-4; possibly TRBD1 for D (5 bases). V was clipped by 2 bases and J by 8 bases, with 15 bases between them. The CDR3 is 15 amino acids. Germline-derived CDR1 and CDR2 are SNHLY and FYNNEI. The chain's CDR3 is CASSEYPRVGEKLFF. CDR3 DNA: TGTGCCAGCAGTGAATATCCCAGGGTCGGGGAAAAACTGTTTTTT.

For this clonotype: Just one base apart from a much larger clone, this may be a read error. The CDR3 does not close with the conserved phenylalanine or tryptophan, likely indicating a read error. The chain is built from TRBV5-1 and TRBJ2-5; D may be TRBD2 (5 bases). The CDR3 loop spans 15 amino acids. From germline, CDR1 is SGHRS and CDR2 YFSETQ. CDR3 bases: TGTGCCAGCAGCTTGGCGGCGGGCCTCCAAGAGACCCAGTACTCC. Its protein product is CASSLAAGLQETQYS.

This clonotype was seen at least ten times. The chain is built from TRBV10-3 and TRBJ2-1, with D tentatively TRBD2 (6 bases). Trimming shortened V by 4 bases and J by 7 bases, and 17 bases separated the two germline ends. The CDR3 consists of 15 residues. Germline values: CDR1 ENHRY, CDR2 SYGVKD. CDR3 region: CAISASVDRGNEQFF. In nucleotides, the CDR3 is TGTGCCATCAGTGCCTCCGTTGACCGGGGGAATGAGCAGTTCTTC.

This clonotype was picked up many times. CDR3 DNA sequence: TGTGCCAGCAGTTTATTTGCTAATGAAAAACTGTTTTTT. Encoded protein: CASSLFANEKLFF. The V and J genes are TRBV28 and TRBJ1-4; D gene ambiguous. This CDR3 comprises 13 residues. Per the germline V gene, CDR1 is MDHEN and CDR2 is SYDVKM. With 1 base removed from V and 3 bases from J, the gap between germline ends came to 3 bases.

The V call is TRBV14, the J call TRBJ2-2; D perhaps matches TRBD2 (6 bases). This CDR3 has 15 residues. Between the trimmed V and J ends, which lost 2 bases and 3 bases, there was a span of 10 bases. CDR1 SGHDN and CDR2 FVKESK come from the germline V gene. For the CDR3, the DNA is TGTGCCAGCAGCCAATTGGCGGGGTACACCGGGGAGCTGTTTTTT. This translates into CASSQLAGYTGELFF.

A note on this clonotype: This is likely an artifact of a read error, given a far larger clone one base away. This chain uses TRBV29-1 with TRBJ2-1, with TRBD1 matching over 9 bases. CDR1 and CDR2 from the germline V gene are SQVTM and ANQGSEA. V dropped 4 bases and J dropped 10; count of bases not matched to a gene: 14. The CDR3 has 15 residues. The CDR3 loop is CSVVGTRDRVYEQFF. The CDR3 region has the DNA TGCAGCGTTGTGGGGACCCGGGACAGGGTCTACGAGCAGTTCTTC.

This clonotype was seen ten or more times. The V gene is TRBV19, the J gene TRBJ2-5, with D possibly matching TRBD1 (6 bases). Germline V CDR1 and CDR2: LNHDA, SQIVND (reference sequence). The V and J ends lost 3 bases and 2 bases respectively, with 13 bases between them. The CDR3 sequence is 15 residues long. This CDR3 reads CASSMITGYQETQYF. CDR3 nucleotides: TGTGCCAGTAGTATGATTACAGGGTATCAAGAGACCCAGTACTTC.

As to this clonotype: A read error is the likely source, as a far larger clone sits one nucleotide away. The rearrangement links TRBV6-8 to TRBJ2-7; 10 positions match TRBD2. Trimming took 5 bases from V and 1 from J; bases not matched to a gene: 5. Germline CDR1 and CDR2: MNHGY and SAAAGT. The CDR3 loop spans 15 amino acids. CDR3 in amino acids: CASSLAGVLSYEQYF. CDR3 nucleotide sequence: TGTGCCAGCAGTCTAGCGGGGGTCTTATCCTACGAGCAGTACTTC.

This clonotype was picked up many times. The chain joins TRBV5-1 to TRBJ2-1, with 7 bases that match TRBD2. CDR1 SGHRS and CDR2 YFSETQ come from the germline V gene. This CDR3 is 15 amino acids long. V shed 5 bases, J shed 6 bases, and the junction held 11 bases outside the gene matches. The CDR3 loop reads CASSLLAARGNEQFF. For the CDR3, the DNA is TGCGCCAGCAGTCTCCTAGCGGCCAGAGGCAATGAGCAGTTCTTC.

This clonotype came up many times. This rearrangement joins TRBV7-8 to TRBJ1-4; weak D call: TRBD1 (5 bases). The germline CDR1 and CDR2 sequences are SGHVS and FQNEAQ. Deletions cut 5 bases from V and 2 bases from J, with 15 bases between. The CDR3 is made up of 16 amino acids. DNA of the CDR3: TGTGCCAGCAGCCCCCAGGGCTGGGTTACTAATGAAAAACTGTTTTTT. This sequence encodes CASSPQGWVTNEKLFF.

This clonotype came up once. It is unclear where the CDR3 begins or ends on the DNA, so no DNA is shown, and the CDR3 is as TCRdb lists it. This chain joins TRBV28 and TRBJ2-2; the table's TRBD1 call for D was not verified on the DNA. The CDR3 adds up to 13 amino acids, both ends counted. Germline CDR1 and CDR2: MDHEN and SYDVKM. The CDR3 sequence is CASSPWTGELFFF.

For this clonotype: With a far larger clone one base away, a read error is the likely cause. The rearrangement uses TRBV5-6 and TRBJ2-3; D is perhaps TRBD1 or TRBD2 (5 bases each). The CDR3 consists of 15 residues. CDR1 is SGHDT, CDR2 YYEEEE, per germline. Trimming removed 2 bases from V and 14 bases from J, with 24 bases in between. CDR3 loop: CASSFRGVDAGELYF. The DNA of the CDR3 is TGTGCCAGCAGCTTTAGAGGGGTAGACGCCGGGGAGCTGTATTTT. Using reference TRBV5-6 and TRBJ2-3 for the parts outside the CDR3, the full variable domain is DAGVTQSPTHLIKTRGQQVTLRCSPKSGHDTVSWYQQALGQGPQFIFQYYEEEERQRGNFPDRFSGHQFPNYSSELNVNALLLGDSALYLCASSFRGVDAGELYFGPGTRLTVL.

By share, this clonotype ranks as medium-sized (0.01 to 0.1%). The V gene is TRBV28, the J gene TRBJ2-3; D not resolved. CDR1 is MDHEN, CDR2 SYDVKM, per germline. The CDR3 is made up of 13 amino acids. The V end lost 8 bases, the J end lost 1 base, and 10 bases lay between the germline ends. In DNA, the CDR3 is TGTGCCAGCGGTGGGCCTGGCACAGATACGCAGTATTTT. Translation gives CASGGPGTDTQYF.

The CDR3 reads CASSLGDRSYEQYF. CDR3 in DNA: TGTGCCAGCAGCTTAGGGGACAGGTCCTACGAGCAGTACTTC. The chain couples TRBV7-8 to TRBJ2-7; TRBD1 matches at 8 bases. Germline CDR1 reads SGHVS; CDR2 reads FQNEAQ. The CDR3 is made up of 14 amino acids. The V and J ends lost 1 base and 1 base, in that order; junction bases with no gene match: 0.

This clonotype was seen once. V usage is TRBV20-1 and J usage is TRBJ2-2; 9 positions agree with TRBD2. Unmatched junction bases numbered 7, after V lost 3 bases and J lost 8 bases. Germline CDR1 DFQATT, CDR2 SNEGSKA (reference sequence). The CDR3 has 14 residues. CDR3 DNA sequence: TGCAGTGCTAGTATGGCGGGGGGGCCTGGGGAGCTGTTTTTT. Its protein is CSASMAGGPGELFF.

The rearrangement links TRBV20-1 to TRBJ1-2, with 12 bases that match TRBD1. J gave up 6 bases and V 4 bases, and 9 bases lay outside the gene matches. CDR1 and CDR2 (germline): DFQATT, SNEGSKA (reference sequence). CDR3 length: 15 amino acids. CDR3 residues: CSATPRDRGRNGYTF. DNA for the CDR3: TGCAGTGCTACCCCCAGGGACAGGGGGCGAAATGGCTACACCTTC.

This clonotype was counted at least ten times. The chain carries TRBV19 and TRBJ2-2; 10 bases fit TRBD2. CDR3 length: 18 residues. Germline V gives CDR1 LNHDA, CDR2 SQIVND (reference sequence). With 3 bases clipped from V and 1 base from J, the junction kept 8 bases outside the gene matches. In DNA form, the CDR3 reads TGTGCCAGTAGTATGTCAATAGCGGGGGGAAGGAACACCGGGGAGCTGTTTTTT. It codes for CASSMSIAGGRNTGELFF.

With regard to this clonotype: A far larger clone is a single base away, which makes a read error likely. V and J are TRBV29-1 and TRBJ2-1; TRBD1 might be the D (6 bases). Trimming removed 1 base at V and 10 bases at J, with 14 bases between. The CDR3 consists of 13 residues. Germline-derived CDR1 and CDR2 are SQVTM and ANQGSEA. CDR3 protein: CSVEVYRVGEQFF. CDR3 bases: TGCAGCGTTGAAGTTTACAGGGTCGGCGAGCAGTTCTTC.

Remarks on this clonotype: A far larger clone is one base from this, pointing to a likely read error. The chain uses TRBV4-1 and TRBJ2-7; D gene unclear. The CDR3 totals 15 residues. V gave up 1 base and J gave up 7 bases, with 17 bases separating them. Germline V gene data show CDR1 as MGHRA and CDR2 as YSYEKL. CDR3: CASSQGALPYNEQYF. CDR3 sequence (DNA): TGCGCCAGCAGCCAAGGAGCACTGCCCTACAATGAGCAGTACTTC.

In this sample, this clonotype turned up many times. This chain connects TRBV5-1 to TRBJ2-2; TRBD2 matches 14 bases. The CDR3 totals 16 residues. CDR1 is SGHRS and CDR2 is YFSETQ in the germline V gene. The ends lost 1 base at V and 6 bases at J; junction bases unmatched: 2. CDR3 sequence reads: CASSLPGLAGAGELFF. In DNA form, the CDR3 reads TGCGCCAGCAGCTTGCCGGGACTAGCGGGAGCCGGGGAGCTGTTTTTT.

This clonotype was counted many times. The CDR3 DNA sequence: TGCAGTGCTAGACCAGGGGGCGCCGGGTTAAGTAATCAGCCCCAGCATTTT. This codes for CSARPGGAGLSNQPQHF. The genes are TRBV20-1 and TRBJ1-5; 8 bases align to TRBD1. Germline trimming cut 2 bases from V and 4 bases from J; bases unmatched to any gene: 13. Per germline, CDR1 DFQATT and CDR2 SNEGSKA (reference sequence). The CDR3 consists of 17 residues.